This T cell receptor beta chain was found in a study of cytomegalovirus exposure and HLA in healthy donors. Study findings and constraints: According to an earlier analysis, most TCR beta V segments yielded productive rearrangements about 87% or about 30% of the time. In a later analysis, DRB1 alleles had the most associated TCRs; HLA-C alleles the fewest.

In germline, CDR1 is SGDLS, CDR2 YYNGEE. This CDR3 has 17 residues. With 4 bases clipped from V and 0 bases from J, the junction kept 9 bases outside the gene matches. About this clone: Its antigen is undetermined.

PCR used 60 Vbeta primers and 13 Jbeta primers. Here immunoSEQ multiplex PCR was the method, and the copy in TCRdb shows in-frame clones only, minus some. The sample has about 230,000 clones; about 80% are singletons. The sample comprised PBMCs. This sequence joins TRBV9 and TRBJ2-3; 9 bases line up with TRBD1. The sequence was obtained from a woman aged 40 to 49 in good health and CMV-seronegative. CDR3 sequence reads: CASSKSGQGHSTDTQYF. CDR3 sequence (DNA): TGTGCCAGCAGCAAATCCGGACAGGGGCATAGCACAGATACGCAGTATTTT. The entire variable domain, with the rest obtained from reference TRBV9 and TRBJ2-3, is as follows: DSGVTQTPKHLITATGQRVTLRCSPRSGDLSVYWYQQSLDQGLQFLIQYYNGEERAKGNILERFSAQQFPDLHSELNLSSLELGDSALYFCASSKSGQGHSTDTQYFGPGTRLTVL.